The sequence of this T cell receptor beta chain was determined in a study of T cell clonotyping in hematopoietic cell transplantation. Study conclusions and caveats: Cells were unsorted, so CD4 and CD8 contributions were not separated. After transplant, recipient diversity fell while pathologically expanded clonotypes grew through day 180. Few recipient clonotypes overlapped donors; over 95% were de novo at given depth.

In regard to this clone: The antigen is undetermined.

V gave up 4 bases and J gave up 7 bases, with 11 bases separating them. The CDR3 sequence is 13 residues long. CDR1 and CDR2 from the germline V gene are LGHNA and YNFKEQ. Blood collection times were about day -28 and days 30, 100, 180 posttransplant. The table came from immunoSEQ multiplex PCR; TCRdb's copy has only in-frame clones and leaves some out. The sample yields 16,000 or so clones, approximately 60% seen once. The rearrangement uses TRBV4-2 and TRBJ1-5, with D hard to call. The sample consisted of PBMCs, taken 30 days after allogeneic stem cell transplant. The sequence derives from a male patient aged 45-60 years who had an allogeneic stem cell transplant from an unrelated donor, so T cells may come from the graft donor. Some clones in this sample may be carry-over from other donors' samples. The CDR3 nucleotides are TGTGCCAGCAGCCTTTCAGATCAGCAGCCCCAGCATTTT. It specifies CASSLSDQQPQHF.